The T cell receptor beta chain under discussion was sequenced for a study of blood T cell repertoires in COVID-19. The overall study: Sites in the United States, Italy and Spain provided acute and convalescent COVID-19 samples. Sources were T cells, B-cell-depleted T cells, or PBMCs; the material itself was cDNA or gDNA.

Seattle's enrolled individuals joined amid active infection and were then monitored longitudinally. Measured with immunoSEQ multiplex PCR; TCRdb has only the in-frame clones, and not every one. Of some 240,000 clones detected, 75% to 90% appear once; the ten largest clones hold less than 6%. CDR1 and CDR2 from the germline V gene are SGHDN and FVKESK. The CDR3 contains 15 residues. Between the trimmed V and J ends, which lost 3 bases and 5 bases, there was a span of 16 bases. The rearrangement joins TRBV14 to TRBJ1-1; TRBD1 is a possible D gene (5 bases). Source material: peripheral blood. This clonotype originated in a woman aged 65 to 85 with COVID-19, enrolled during active disease. CDR3 sequence reads: CASSQSLGAGTEAFF. The CDR3 DNA is TGTGCCAGCAGCCAGAGCCTTGGGGCGGGGACTGAAGCTTTCTTT.